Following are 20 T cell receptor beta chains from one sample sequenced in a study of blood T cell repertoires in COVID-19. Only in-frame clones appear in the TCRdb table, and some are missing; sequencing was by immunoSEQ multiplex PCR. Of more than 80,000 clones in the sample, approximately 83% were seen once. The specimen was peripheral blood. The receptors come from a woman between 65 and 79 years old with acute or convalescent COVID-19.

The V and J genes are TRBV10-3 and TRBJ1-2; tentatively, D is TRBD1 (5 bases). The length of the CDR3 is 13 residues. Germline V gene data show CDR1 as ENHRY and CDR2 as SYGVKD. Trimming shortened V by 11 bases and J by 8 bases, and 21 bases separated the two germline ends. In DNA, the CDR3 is TGTGCCGTCTCCGGACACCTTGGCGACGGCTACACCTTC. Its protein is CAVSGHLGDGYTF.

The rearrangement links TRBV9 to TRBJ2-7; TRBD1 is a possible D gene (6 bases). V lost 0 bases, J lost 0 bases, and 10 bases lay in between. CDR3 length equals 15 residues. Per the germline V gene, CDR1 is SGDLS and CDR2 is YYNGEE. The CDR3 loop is CASSVGTASSYEQYF. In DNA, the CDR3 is TGTGCCAGCAGCGTAGGGACAGCTAGCTCCTACGAGCAGTACTTC. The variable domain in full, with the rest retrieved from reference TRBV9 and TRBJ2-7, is DSGVTQTPKHLITATGQRVTLRCSPRSGDLSVYWYQQSLDQGLQFLIQYYNGEERAKGNILERFSAQQFPDLHSELNLSSLELGDSALYFCASSVGTASSYEQYFGPGTRLTVT.

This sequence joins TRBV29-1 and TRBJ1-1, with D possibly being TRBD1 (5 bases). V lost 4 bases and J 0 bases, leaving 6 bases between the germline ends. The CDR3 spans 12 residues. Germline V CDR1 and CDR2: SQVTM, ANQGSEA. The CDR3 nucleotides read TGCAGCGTTGCGGGGGTGAACACTGAAGCTTTCTTT. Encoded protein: CSVAGVNTEAFF.

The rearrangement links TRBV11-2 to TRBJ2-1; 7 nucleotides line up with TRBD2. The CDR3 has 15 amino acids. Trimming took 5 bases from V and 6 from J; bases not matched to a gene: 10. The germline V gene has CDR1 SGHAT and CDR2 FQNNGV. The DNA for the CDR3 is TGTGCCAGCAGCATCTTGCAGGGAGGGATCAATGAGCAGTTCTTC. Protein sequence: CASSILQGGINEQFF. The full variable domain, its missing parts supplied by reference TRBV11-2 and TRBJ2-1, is EAGVAQSPRYKIIEKRQSVAFWCNPISGHATLYWYQQILGQGPKLLIQFQNNGVVDDSQLPKDRFSAERLKGVDSTLKIQPAKLEDSAVYLCASSILQGGINEQFFGPGTRLTVL.

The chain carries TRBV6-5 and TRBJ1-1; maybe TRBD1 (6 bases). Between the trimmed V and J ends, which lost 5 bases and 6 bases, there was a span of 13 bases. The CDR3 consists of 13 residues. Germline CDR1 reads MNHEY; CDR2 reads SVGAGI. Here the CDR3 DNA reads TGTGCCAGCAGTCGGGGTGGACAGTCTGAAGCTTTCTTT. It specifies CASSRGGQSEAFF.

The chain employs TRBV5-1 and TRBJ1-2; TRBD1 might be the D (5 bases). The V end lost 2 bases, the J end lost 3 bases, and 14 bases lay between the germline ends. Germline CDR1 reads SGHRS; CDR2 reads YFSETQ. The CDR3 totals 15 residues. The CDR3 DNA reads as TGCGCCAGCAGCTTACGGGGGGAAACTGACTATGGCTACACCTTC. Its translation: CASSLRGETDYGYTF.

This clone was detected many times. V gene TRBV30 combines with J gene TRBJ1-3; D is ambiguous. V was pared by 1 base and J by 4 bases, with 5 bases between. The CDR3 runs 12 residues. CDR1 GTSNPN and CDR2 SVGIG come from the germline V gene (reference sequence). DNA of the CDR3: TGTGCCTGGAGTGCCCAGGGAAACACCATATATTTT. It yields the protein CAWSAQGNTIYF.

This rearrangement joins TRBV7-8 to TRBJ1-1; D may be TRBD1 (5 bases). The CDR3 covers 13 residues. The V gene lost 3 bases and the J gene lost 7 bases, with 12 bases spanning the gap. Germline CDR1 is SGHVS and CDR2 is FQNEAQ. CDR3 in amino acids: CASSFRVSVEAFF. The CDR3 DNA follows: TGTGCCAGCAGCTTCAGGGTGTCGGTTGAAGCTTTCTTT.

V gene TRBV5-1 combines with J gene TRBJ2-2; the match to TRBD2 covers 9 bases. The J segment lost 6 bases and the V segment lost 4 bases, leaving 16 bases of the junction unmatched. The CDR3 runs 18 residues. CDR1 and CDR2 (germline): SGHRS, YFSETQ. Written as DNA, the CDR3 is TGCGCCAGCAGCCCAACGGTTTCGGCGGGGGGGCAGTCCGGGGAGCTGTTTTTT. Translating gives CASSPTVSAGGQSGELFF.

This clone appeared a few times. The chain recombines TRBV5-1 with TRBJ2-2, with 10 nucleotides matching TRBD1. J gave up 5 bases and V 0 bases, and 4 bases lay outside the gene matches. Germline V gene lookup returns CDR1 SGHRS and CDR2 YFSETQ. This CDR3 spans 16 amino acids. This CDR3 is CASSLARQGATGELFF. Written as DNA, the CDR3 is TGCGCCAGCAGCTTGGCCAGACAGGGGGCGACCGGGGAGCTGTTTTTT.

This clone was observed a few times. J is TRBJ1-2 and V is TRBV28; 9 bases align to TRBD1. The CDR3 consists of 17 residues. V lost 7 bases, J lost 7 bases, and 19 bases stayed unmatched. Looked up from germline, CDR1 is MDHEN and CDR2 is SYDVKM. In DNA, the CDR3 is TGTGCCAGCACCGCCGTCGGGACAGGGCTTTTTAACGCTGGCTACACCTTC. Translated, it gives CASTAVGTGLFNAGYTF.

Here the CDR3 reads CASSPAGGLNSPLHF. The CDR3 nucleotides are TGTGCCAGCTCACCGGCAGGGGGCCTTAATTCACCCCTCCACTTT. This sequence joins TRBV18 and TRBJ1-6; TRBD1 aligns across 8 bases. Germline V gene sequence: CDR1 KGHSH, CDR2 LQKENI. The CDR3 has 15 residues. With V trimmed by 3 bases and J by 6 bases, 4 bases remained unmatched.

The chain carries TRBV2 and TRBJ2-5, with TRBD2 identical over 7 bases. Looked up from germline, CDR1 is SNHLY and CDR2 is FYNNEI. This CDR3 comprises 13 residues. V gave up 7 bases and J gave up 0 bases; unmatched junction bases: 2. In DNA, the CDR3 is TGTGCCAGCACTCTAGCGGACCAAGAGACCCAGTACTTC. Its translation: CASTLADQETQYF.

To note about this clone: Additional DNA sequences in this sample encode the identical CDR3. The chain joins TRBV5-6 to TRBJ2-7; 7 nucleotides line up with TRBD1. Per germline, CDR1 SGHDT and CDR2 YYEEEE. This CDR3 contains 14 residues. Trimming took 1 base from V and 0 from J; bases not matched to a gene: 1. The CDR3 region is CASSLRDSSYEQYF. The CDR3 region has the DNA TGTGCCAGCAGCTTGAGGGACAGCTCCTACGAGCAGTACTTC.

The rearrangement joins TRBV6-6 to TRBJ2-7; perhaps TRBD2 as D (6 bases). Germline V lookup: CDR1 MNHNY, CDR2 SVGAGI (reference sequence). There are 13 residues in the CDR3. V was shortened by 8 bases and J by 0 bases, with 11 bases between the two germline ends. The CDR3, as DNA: TGTGCCAGCTGGCGGGGACCCTCCTACGAGCAGTACTTC. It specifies CASWRGPSYEQYF.

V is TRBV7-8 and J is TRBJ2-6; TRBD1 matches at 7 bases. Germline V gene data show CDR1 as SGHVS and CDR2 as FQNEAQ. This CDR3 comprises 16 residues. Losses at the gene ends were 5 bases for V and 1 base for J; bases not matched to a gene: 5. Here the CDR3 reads CASSHDRASGANVLTF. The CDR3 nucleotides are TGTGCCAGCAGCCACGACAGGGCATCTGGGGCCAACGTCCTGACTTTC.

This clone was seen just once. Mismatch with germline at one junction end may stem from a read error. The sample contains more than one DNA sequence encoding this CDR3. The CDR3 sequence: CASSFLEKRETQYF. In nucleotides, the CDR3 is TGCGCCAGCAGCTTCTTAGAGAAACGAGAGACCCAGTACTTC. The chain is built from TRBV3-1 (or the pseudogene TRBV3-2) and TRBJ2-5, with D uncertain. CDR1 LGHDT and CDR2 YNNKEL come from the germline V gene (reference sequence). The CDR3 extends over 14 amino acids.

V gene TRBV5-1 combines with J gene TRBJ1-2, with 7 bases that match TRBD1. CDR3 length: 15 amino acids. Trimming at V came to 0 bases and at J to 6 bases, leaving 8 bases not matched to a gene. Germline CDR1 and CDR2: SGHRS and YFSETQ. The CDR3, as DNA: TGCGCCAGCAGCTTGGAGGGGGCGCCGGGGAATGGCTACACCTTC. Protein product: CASSLEGAPGNGYTF.

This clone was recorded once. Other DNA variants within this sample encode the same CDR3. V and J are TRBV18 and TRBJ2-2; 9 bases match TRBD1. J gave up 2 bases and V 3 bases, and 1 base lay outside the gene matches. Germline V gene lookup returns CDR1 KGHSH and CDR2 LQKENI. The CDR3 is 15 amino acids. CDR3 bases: TGTGCCAGCTCACCGGGACAGGGTAACACCGGGGAGCTGTTTTTT. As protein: CASSPGQGNTGELFF. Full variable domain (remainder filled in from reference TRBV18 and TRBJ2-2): NAGVMQNPRHLVRRRGQEARLRCSPMKGHSHVYWYRQLPEEGLKFMVYLQKENIIDESGMPKERFSAEFPKEGPSILRIQQVVRGDSAAYFCASSPGQGNTGELFFGEGSRLTVL.

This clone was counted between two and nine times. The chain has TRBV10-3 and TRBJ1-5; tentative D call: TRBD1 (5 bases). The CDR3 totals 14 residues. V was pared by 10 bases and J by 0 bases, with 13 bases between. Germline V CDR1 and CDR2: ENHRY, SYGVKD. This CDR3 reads CATKGSDSNQPQHF. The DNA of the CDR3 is TGTGCCACGAAGGGGTCTGATAGCAATCAGCCCCAGCATTTT.